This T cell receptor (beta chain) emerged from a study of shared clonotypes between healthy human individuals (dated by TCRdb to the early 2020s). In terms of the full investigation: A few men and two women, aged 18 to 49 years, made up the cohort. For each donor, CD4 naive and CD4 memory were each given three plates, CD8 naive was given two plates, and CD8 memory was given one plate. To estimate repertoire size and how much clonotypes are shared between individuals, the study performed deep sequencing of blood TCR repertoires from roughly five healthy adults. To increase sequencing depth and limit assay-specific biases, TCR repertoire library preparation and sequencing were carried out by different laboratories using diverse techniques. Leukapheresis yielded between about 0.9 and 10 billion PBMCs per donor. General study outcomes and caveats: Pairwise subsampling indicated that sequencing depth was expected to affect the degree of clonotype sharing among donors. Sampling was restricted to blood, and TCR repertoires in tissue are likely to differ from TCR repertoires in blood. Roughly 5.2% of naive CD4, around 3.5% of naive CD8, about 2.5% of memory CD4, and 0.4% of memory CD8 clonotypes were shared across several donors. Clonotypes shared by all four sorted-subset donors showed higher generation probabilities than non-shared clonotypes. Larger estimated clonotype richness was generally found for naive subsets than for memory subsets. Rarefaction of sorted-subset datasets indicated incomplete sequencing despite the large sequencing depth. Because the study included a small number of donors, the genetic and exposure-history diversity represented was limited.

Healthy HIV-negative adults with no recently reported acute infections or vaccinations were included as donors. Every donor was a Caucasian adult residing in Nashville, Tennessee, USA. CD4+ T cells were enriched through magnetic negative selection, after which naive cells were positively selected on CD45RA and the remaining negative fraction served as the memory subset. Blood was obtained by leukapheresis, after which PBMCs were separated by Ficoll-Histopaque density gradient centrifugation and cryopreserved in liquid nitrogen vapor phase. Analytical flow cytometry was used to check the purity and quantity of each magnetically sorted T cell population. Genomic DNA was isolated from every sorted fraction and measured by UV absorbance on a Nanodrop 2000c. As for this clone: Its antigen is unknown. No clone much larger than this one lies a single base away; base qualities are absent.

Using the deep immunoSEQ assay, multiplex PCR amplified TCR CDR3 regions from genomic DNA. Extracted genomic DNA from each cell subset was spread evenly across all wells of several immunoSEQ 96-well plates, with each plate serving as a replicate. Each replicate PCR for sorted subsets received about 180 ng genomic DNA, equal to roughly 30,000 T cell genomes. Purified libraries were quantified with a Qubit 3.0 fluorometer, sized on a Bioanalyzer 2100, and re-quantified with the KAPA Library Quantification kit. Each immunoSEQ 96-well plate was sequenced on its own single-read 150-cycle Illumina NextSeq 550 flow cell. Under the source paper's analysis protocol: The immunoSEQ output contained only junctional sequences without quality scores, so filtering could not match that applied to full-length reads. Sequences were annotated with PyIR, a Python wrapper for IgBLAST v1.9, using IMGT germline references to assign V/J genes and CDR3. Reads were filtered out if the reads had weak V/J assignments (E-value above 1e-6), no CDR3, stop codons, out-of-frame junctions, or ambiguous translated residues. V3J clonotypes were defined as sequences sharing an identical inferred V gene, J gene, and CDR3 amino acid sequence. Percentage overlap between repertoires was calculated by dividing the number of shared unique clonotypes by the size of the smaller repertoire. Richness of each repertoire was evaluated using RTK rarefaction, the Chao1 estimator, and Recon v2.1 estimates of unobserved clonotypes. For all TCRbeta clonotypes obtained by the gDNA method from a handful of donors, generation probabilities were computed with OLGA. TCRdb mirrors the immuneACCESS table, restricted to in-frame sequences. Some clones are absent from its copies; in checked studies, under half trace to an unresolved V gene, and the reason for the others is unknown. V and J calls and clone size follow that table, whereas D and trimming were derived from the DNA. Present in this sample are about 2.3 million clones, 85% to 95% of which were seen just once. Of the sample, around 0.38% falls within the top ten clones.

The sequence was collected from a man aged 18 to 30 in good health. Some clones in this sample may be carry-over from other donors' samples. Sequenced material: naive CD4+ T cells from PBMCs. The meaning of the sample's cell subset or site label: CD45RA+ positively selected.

The nucleotide sequence reads TGTGCCAGCAGCTCCCCCGGAGCTTACAATGAGCAGTTCTTC. Its protein is CASSSPGAYNEQFF. The chain is encoded by TRBV5-4 joined to TRBJ2-1; no D segment can be confidently identified. Trimming at the junction amounts to 3 bases on V and 4 bases on J, and the germline ends lie 11 bases apart. CDR1 and CDR2 (SGHNT, YYREEE) derive from the germline V gene (reference sequence). Counted from cysteine to phenylalanine, this CDR3 has 14 amino acids. The read is trimmed to its CDR3 DNA, 42 bases read in frame from base 1.